Sequencing of this TCR beta chain was carried out in a study of blood T cell repertoires in COVID-19 (dated by TCRdb to 2019 to 2021). Broadly, across the study: Samples covering the acute and convalescent phases of COVID-19 were provided by collaborators in the United States, Italy and Spain. The prospective study material was composed of cDNA or gDNA derived from T cells, B-cell-depleted T cells, or PBMCs. Subjects who had been exposed to COVID-19, were actively infected with it, or had recovered from it provided the deeply sampled blood TCRbeta repertoires that made up the dataset. The repertoires were released in a freely available public database intended as a resource for research on the immune response to SARS-CoV-2. The samples were drawn from the first 160 participants of the ongoing ImmuneRACE study and from more than 1,000 subjects provided by 6 global collaborators. A de-identified subject ID, COVID-19 status, age in years and sex were almost always included in the sample metadata. Where available, HLA class I and class II types were taken from metadata supplied by the sample provider and were not determined by assay-based typing.

What the study reported, not specific to this receptor: Clinical and demographic metadata were provided uncurated, with the amount varying by source and participant.

With respect to this clone: Its antigen is currently not known. The input lacks base qualities; no much larger clone sits a single base away.

The collaborating institutions used their own protocols to collect whole blood in K2EDTA tubes. Collaborator samples were shipped for TCRbeta analysis as frozen whole blood, isolated PBMCs, or DNA extracted from either sample type. TCRbeta CDR3 regions were amplified from genomic DNA using the immunoSEQ Assay, a bias-controlled multiplex PCR. The study's processing was this. The number of nucleated cells in each sample was estimated by amplification of reference gene primers within the assay. To quantify the absolute abundance of each unique TCRbeta CDR3 rearrangement, sequence reads were collapsed and filtered. For each sample, productive Simpson clonality was calculated by taking the square root of Simpson's diversity index across productive rearrangements. TCRdb provides this immuneACCESS table in a form limited to in-frame rearrangements. Some clones are lacking; in checked studies, under half of them reflect an unresolved V gene, and why the rest are absent is not known. V, J and clone size are taken as reported in that table, and D and trimming were inferred from the DNA itself. This sample comprises fewer than 50,000 clones, roughly 83% of them detected only once. The ten largest clones capture roughly 14% of the sample.

Reading the germline V gene (reference sequence) gives CDR1 MNHEY and CDR2 SMNVEV. V loses 5 bases at its end and J loses 1 base; junction bases beyond the gene matches: 11. Its CDR3 holds 18 amino acids, cysteine through phenylalanine. Just the 54-base CDR3 DNA is kept, in frame starting at base 1. Input material: peripheral blood. Here the chain combines TRBV27 and TRBJ2-2; the central 9 bases match TRBD1. The TCR sequence derives from a human donor in a cohort sampled during active COVID-19. The DNA sequence is given as TGTGCCAGCAGTAACCGATATACAGGGGGCAGGAACACCGGGGAGCTGTTTTTT. Its protein is CASSNRYTGGRNTGELFF.